This T cell receptor (beta chain) was sequenced during a study of blood T cell repertoires in COVID-19. Study summary: Recovered status applied to Cohort 3 donors who had two consecutive negative PCRs. It also applied to those with clearance or with symptom resolution. PBMCs, B-cell-depleted T cells, or T cells were the source of the cDNA or gDNA that made up the material.

Enrolled through a virtual design, the participants were between roughly 18 and 90 years of age and came from 24 US areas. Cohorts were determined from participant-reported clinical history. Only a few counts were recorded for this clone. The table came from immunoSEQ multiplex PCR; TCRdb's copy has only in-frame clones and leaves some out. The data contain over 150,000 clones, 79% of them singletons. CDR3 length: 13 amino acids. Trimming shortened V by 6 bases and J by 4 bases, and 10 bases separated the two germline ends. The germline gives CDR1 SNHLY, CDR2 FYNNEI. The TCR comes from a woman aged 70-85 years in a cohort exposed to, infected with or recovered from COVID-19 (not recorded which). The sequenced material came from PBMCs or T cells enriched from blood (not recorded which). The chain carries TRBV2 and TRBJ2-1, with D possibly matching TRBD1 (7 bases). In DNA form, the CDR3 reads TGTGCCAGCAGGGAGGGACAGTACAATGAGCAGTTCTTC. This translates into CASREGQYNEQFF.